This T cell receptor beta chain is from a study of blood T cell repertoires in COVID-19. Background on the study: Acute and convalescent COVID-19 specimens originated in the United States, Italy and Spain. Sample material is recorded as cDNA or gDNA derived from T cells, B-cell-depleted T cells, or PBMCs.

The CDR3 length is 12 residues. Original processing notes: It was from reference gene primer amplification that nucleated cell counts were estimated. Data came from immunoSEQ multiplex PCR; TCRdb stores just in-frame clones and leaves some out. V and J calls and clone size come straight from that table; D and trimming were deduced from the DNA. The repertoire holds hundreds of thousands of clones, with approximately 89% as singletons. This clone was observed a single time. The sequenced material came from peripheral blood. The TCR comes from a woman aged 18-29 years who had recovered from COVID-19. The V gene is TRBV21-1, the J gene TRBJ1-3. TRBV21-1 corresponds to a pseudogene. The CDR3 loop is CASSPRGGTIYF. In DNA form, the CDR3 reads TGTGCCAGCAGCCCGAGGGGAGGCACCATATATTTT.